Listed below are T cell receptor beta chains from one sample, sequenced in a study of CD8+ T cells in alopecia areata. Repertoires were generated with immunoSEQ multiplex PCR, while TCRdb's copy carries only in-frame clones and drops some. The sample has over 5,500 clones; less than 65% are singletons. The sequenced sample was skin. The receptors derive from a human donor with alopecia areata. Each CDR3 is given with its conserved first and last residue. D genes are given only for firm matches. Some rows have no size entry. The others give once, few or many, or a class for an expanded clone.

d_call	v_call	j_call	clone_size	cdr3_aa	cdr3_nt
TRBD2	TRBV7-2	TRBJ2-7	-	CASSSYSGRSYEQYF	TGTGCCAGCAGCTCCTATAGCGGGAGGAGTTACGAGCAGTACTTC
-	TRBV5-1	TRBJ2-7	hyperexpanded	CASSRGKAYEQYF	TGCGCCAGCAGCCGAGGCAAGGCCTACGAGCAGTACTTC
-	TRBV30	TRBJ2-6	-	CAWSGANVLTF	TGTGCCTGGAGTGGAGCCAACGTCCTGACTTTC
-	TRBV5-4	TRBJ2-7	few	CASSLVGLFYEQYF	TGTGCCAGCAGCTTGGTTGGCCTTTTCTACGAGCAGTACTTC
-	TRBV19	TRBJ1-5	-	CASSIALNQPQHF	TGTGCCAGTAGTATAGCCCTGAATCAGCCCCAGCATTTT
-	TRBV5-1	TRBJ1-1	-	CASSLVVSGSTEAFF	TGCGCCAGCAGCTTGGTAGTGTCGGGGTCCACTGAAGCTTTCTTT
TRBD1	TRBV19	TRBJ2-6	-	CAVLTGSNVLTF	TGTGCCGTTCTGACAGGGAGCAACGTCCTGACTTTC
TRBD2	TRBV13	TRBJ2-5	-	CASSPGLAGPYEETQYF	TGTGCCAGCAGCCCCGGACTAGCGGGACCTTATGAGGAGACCCAGTACTTC
-	TRBV28	TRBJ2-7	-	CASTLSETGVEQYF	TGTGCCAGCACACTCTCCGAGACTGGGGTCGAGCAGTACTTC
-	TRBV10-2	TRBJ1-2	-	CASSTGQWAANGYTF	TGCGCCAGCAGTACTGGACAGTGGGCCGCCAATGGCTACACCTTC
-	TRBV5-1	TRBJ2-3	few	CASSTSLRGFTDTQYF	TGCGCCAGCAGCACCAGCCTGAGGGGATTCACAGATACGCAGTATTTT
-	TRBV20-1	TRBJ2-1	-	CSMKDYNEQFF	TGCAGTATGAAGGACTACAATGAGCAGTTCTTC
-	TRBV28	TRBJ2-7	-	CASLSQGFVYEQYF	TGTGCCAGCCTCAGTCAGGGGTTCGTCTACGAGCAGTACTTC
-	TRBV6-1	TRBJ1-3	once	CASNELRGRGNTIYF	TGTGCCAGCAATGAACTAAGAGGACGTGGAAACACCATATATTTT
-	TRBV5-1	TRBJ2-7	-	CASSPRSSYEQYF	TGCGCCAGCAGCCCTCGGAGCTCCTACGAGCAGTACTTC
-	TRBV4-1	TRBJ2-3	once	CASSQWPGVVDTQYF	TGCGCCAGCAGCCAATGGCCGGGAGTGGTAGATACGCAGTATTTT
TRBD2	TRBV2	TRBJ2-1	-	CASTRTGLAGVEKFF	TGTGCCAGCACCCGGACGGGACTAGCGGGAGTGGAGAAGTTCTTC